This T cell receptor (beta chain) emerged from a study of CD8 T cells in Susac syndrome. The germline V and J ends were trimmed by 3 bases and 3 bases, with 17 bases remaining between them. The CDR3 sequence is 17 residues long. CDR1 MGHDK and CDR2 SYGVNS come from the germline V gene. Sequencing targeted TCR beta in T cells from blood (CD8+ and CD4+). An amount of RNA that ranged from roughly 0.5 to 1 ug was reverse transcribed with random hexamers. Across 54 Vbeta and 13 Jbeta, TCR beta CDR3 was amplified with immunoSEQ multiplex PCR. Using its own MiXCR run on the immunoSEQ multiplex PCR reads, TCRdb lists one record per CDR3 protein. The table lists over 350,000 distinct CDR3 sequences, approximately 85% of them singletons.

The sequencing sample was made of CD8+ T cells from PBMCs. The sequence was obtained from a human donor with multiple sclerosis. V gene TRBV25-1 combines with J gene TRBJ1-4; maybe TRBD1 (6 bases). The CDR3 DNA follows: TGTGCCAGCAGTGACCGACAGGACTCGCCGCCTAATGAAAAACTGTTTTTT. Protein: CASSDRQDSPPNEKLFF.